A single sample gave rise to the 24 T cell receptor beta chains below, sequenced in a study of blood T cells in healthy people across ages. Primed by a sample-barcoded 5' primer and a J-beta primer mix, a second PCR proceeded for roughly 7 to 11 cycles. TCRdb recomputed calls from the 5' RACE reads with MiXCR, one row per CDR3 protein. The table shows about 1,000,000 distinct CDR3 sequences, with 45% occurring only once. The sequenced sample was blood. The receptors come from a woman aged 60-70 years in good health.

V is TRBV6-6 and J is TRBJ2-3; perhaps TRBD2 as D (5 bases). The CDR3 spans 13 residues. Germline CDR1 is MNHNY and CDR2 is SVGAGI (reference sequence). V was trimmed by 8 bases and J by 5 bases, leaving 14 bases between them. The CDR3: CASSQRVGDTQYF. CDR3 coding DNA: TGTGCCAGCTCCCAGAGGGTAGGAGATACGCAGTATTTT.

The chain carries TRBV20-1 and TRBJ2-7, with D unresolved. The germline V gene encodes CDR1 DFQATT and CDR2 SNEGSKA (reference sequence). The CDR3 extends over 12 amino acids. Trimming removed 5 bases at V and 0 bases at J, with 8 bases between. This CDR3 is CSARQVSYEQYF. In DNA, the CDR3 is TGCAGTGCTCGTCAGGTCTCCTACGAGCAGTACTTC.

The genes are TRBV12-3 or TRBV12-4 and TRBJ2-4; 9 bases are a match to TRBD2. The DNA end is a closer match to TRBJ2-7, so the J assignment may be wrong. CDR3 size: 17 residues. The CDR3 here is CASSFRSGRTRFYEQYF. The CDR3 DNA sequence: TGTGCCAGCAGTTTTAGGAGCGGGAGGACCCGATTCTACGAGCAGTACTTC.

This chain connects TRBV6-2 or TRBV6-3 to TRBJ1-1; D not certain. Trimming left V 5 bases short and J 0 bases short, with 16 bases between. Germline V lookup: CDR1 MNHEY, CDR2 SVGEGT. CDR3 length: 16 residues. The CDR3 DNA reads TGTGCCAGCAGTCCACACCGGGGAGGGCTGAACACTGAAGCTTTCTTT. Translated, it gives CASSPHRGGLNTEAFF.

This clonotype was found a few times. V and J are TRBV12-3 or TRBV12-4 and TRBJ2-1, with 7 bases aligning to TRBD2. Losses at the gene ends were 3 bases for V and 5 bases for J; bases not matched to a gene: 7. CDR3 size: 15 residues. CDR3 sequence: CASSLWTSGDNEQFF. CDR3 nucleotides: TGTGCCAGCAGTTTGTGGACTAGTGGCGACAATGAGCAGTTCTTC.

The chain links TRBV29-1 to TRBJ2-1, with 9 nucleotides matching TRBD1. The CDR3 totals 17 residues. Germline loops: CDR1 SQVTM, CDR2 ANQGSEA. Trimming took 6 bases from V and 6 from J; bases not matched to a gene: 18. This chain's CDR3 is CSVVPGQGPTLINEQFF. In nucleotides, the CDR3 is TGCAGCGTCGTTCCTGGACAGGGGCCCACTTTAATCAATGAGCAGTTCTTC.

V is TRBV11-2 and J is TRBJ2-7, with 7 bases matching TRBD2. CDR1 and CDR2 (germline): SGHAT, FQNNGV. The CDR3 has 15 residues. Trimming took 6 bases from V and 7 from J; bases not matched to a gene: 15. The CDR3 DNA reads TGTGCCAGCAGATCCGTAGCGGGCTCCTACAATGAGCAGTACTTC. Translated, it gives CASRSVAGSYNEQYF.

The rearrangement links TRBV6-5 to TRBJ2-1; 8 bases match TRBD1. V shed 2 bases and J 2 bases; nucleotides not matched to a gene: 2. CDR1 and CDR2 from the germline V gene are MNHEY and SVGAGI. The CDR3 runs 15 residues. The CDR3 nucleotides read TGTGCCAGCAGTTACGGACAGGGAGCCTACAATGAGCAGTTCTTC. Its protein is CASSYGQGAYNEQFF.

Only a few counts were recorded for this clonotype. The V gene is TRBV20-1, the J gene TRBJ2-7; 8 positions match TRBD1. The germline V gene has CDR1 DFQATT and CDR2 SNEGSKA (reference sequence). The CDR3 loop spans 14 amino acids. V gave up 1 base and J gave up 2 bases; unmatched junction bases: 4. CDR3 nucleotides: TGCAGTGCTAGAGGACAGGGGAGGACCTACGAGCAGTACTTC. It specifies CSARGQGRTYEQYF.

The rearrangement joins TRBV24-1 to TRBJ2-1; no clear D gene. Germline loops: CDR1 KGHDR, CDR2 SFDVKD. Trimming removed 4 bases at V and 3 bases at J, with 15 bases between. The CDR3 covers 16 residues. CDR3 in DNA: TGTGCCACCAGTGACCGGGCGACCTCCAACTACAATGAGCAGTTCTTC. Its translation: CATSDRATSNYNEQFF.

CDR3 in amino acids: CASSLAMGFQSYEQYF. CDR3 DNA sequence: TGCGCCAGCAGCTTGGCCATGGGCTTTCAATCCTACGAGCAGTACTTC. This chain uses TRBV5-1 with TRBJ2-7; D remains ambiguous. The V gene's germline CDR1 is SGHRS and CDR2 YFSETQ. The V end was cut by 0 bases, the J end by 1 base, with 14 bases between. This CDR3 comprises 16 residues. Supplemented by reference TRBV5-1 and TRBJ2-7, the full variable domain reads KAGVTQTPRYLIKTRGQQVTLSCSPISGHRSVSWYQQTPGQGLQFLFEYFSETQRNKGNFPGRFSGRQFSNSRSEMNVSTLELGDSALYLCASSLAMGFQSYEQYFGPGTRLTVT.

This clonotype was counted a few times. A much larger clone sits a single nucleotide away, making a read error possible. The V and J genes are TRBV7-8 and TRBJ2-3; D not resolved. Germline-derived CDR1 and CDR2 are SGHVS and FQNEAQ. The V and J ends lost 6 bases and 5 bases respectively, with 18 bases between them. This CDR3 is 15 amino acids long. DNA of the CDR3: TGTGCCAGCAGGACCGGACGCCCATCGGGAGATACGCAGTATTTT. Amino acids: CASRTGRPSGDTQYF.

This clonotype has a handful of counts. The chain couples TRBV15 to TRBJ2-2, with a possible D match to TRBD1 (6 bases). The germline V and J ends were trimmed by 5 bases and 5 bases, with 21 bases remaining between them. The CDR3 is 17 amino acids. The germline V gene has CDR1 LNHNV and CDR2 YYDKDF (reference sequence). In DNA form, the CDR3 reads TGTGCCACCAGCGCCCGGCGAGGGACACCTAGGACCGGGGAGCTGTTTTTT. It translates to CATSARRGTPRTGELFF.

The chain is built from TRBV5-5 and TRBJ2-7, with D maybe TRBD2 (6 bases). The length of the CDR3 is 14 residues. Germline loops: CDR1 SGHKS, CDR2 YYEKEE (reference sequence). Trimming took off 7 bases at V and 9 bases at J, with 23 bases between the two ends. DNA for the CDR3: TGTGCCAGCGGCAAGGGACTCCGTGACAATGTGCAGTACTTC. Protein sequence: CASGKGLRDNVQYF.

This clonotype was picked up a small number of times. The CDR3 does not close with the conserved phenylalanine or tryptophan, likely indicating a read error. The rearrangement joins TRBV4-1 to TRBJ2-1; no clear D. CDR1 and CDR2 (germline): MGHRA, YSYEKL. This CDR3 comprises 13 residues. Deletions cut 3 bases from V and 6 bases from J, with 9 bases between. This CDR3 is CASSHSLTNEQFL. CDR3 DNA sequence: TGCGCCAGCAGCCATAGTCTCACCAATGAGCAGTTCTTA.

This chain links TRBV20-1 with TRBJ2-3, with D unresolved. The CDR3 is made up of 14 amino acids. CDR1 and CDR2 (germline): DFQATT, SNEGSKA (reference sequence). CDR3 sequence: CSPLKRDGTDTQYF. DNA of the CDR3: TGCAGCCCCTTAAAGAGAGACGGCACAGATACGCAGTATTTT.

This rearrangement joins TRBV29-1 to TRBJ2-5; no reliable D call. Deletions cut 3 bases from V and 11 bases from J, with 16 bases between. Germline CDR1 and CDR2: SQVTM and ANQGSEA. This CDR3 is 12 amino acids long. The CDR3 nucleotides are TGCAGCGTTGAGATAAACTTCAATGAGCAGTACTTC. The encoded protein is CSVEINFNEQYF.

This sequence joins TRBV2 and TRBJ2-7; D remains ambiguous. The germline gives CDR1 SNHLY, CDR2 FYNNEI. This CDR3 is 14 amino acids long. Between the trimmed V and J ends, which lost 7 bases and 2 bases, there was a span of 15 bases. The chain's CDR3 is CASKEHGPTYEQYF. DNA of the CDR3: TGTGCCAGCAAAGAACATGGTCCCACCTACGAGCAGTACTTC.

This clonotype has just a few counts. This rearrangement joins TRBV12-3 or TRBV12-4 to TRBJ2-1; TRBD2 matches at 8 bases. The CDR3 covers 15 residues. After removal of 10 bases from V and 4 bases from J, the junction contained 12 bases not matched to a gene. The CDR3 here is CATQGGGRPYNEQFF. The CDR3 DNA reads as TGTGCCACCCAGGGAGGCGGGAGGCCTTACAATGAGCAGTTCTTC.

Only a few counts were recorded for this clonotype. V and J are TRBV7-2 and TRBJ2-3; D uncertain. In germline, CDR1 is SGHTA, CDR2 FQGNSA. V gave up 2 bases and J gave up 1 base, with 16 bases separating them. There are 17 residues in the CDR3. The CDR3 DNA sequence: TGTGCCAGCAGCTTAAGACCGTGGGGATCTGGCACAGATACGCAGTATTTT. It encodes CASSLRPWGSGTDTQYF.

The chain combines TRBV10-3 with TRBJ2-3; D gene unclear. The CDR3 length is 12 residues. CDR1 and CDR2 (germline): ENHRY, SYGVKD. Between the trimmed V and J ends, which lost 7 bases and 1 base, there was a span of 6 bases. The CDR3 here is CAITAGTDTQYF. CDR3 sequence (DNA): TGTGCCATCACGGCGGGCACAGATACGCAGTATTTT.

A few counts support this clonotype. V and J are TRBV28 and TRBJ1-4, with 7 positions matching TRBD1. The V segment lost 8 bases and the J segment 8 bases; nucleotides outside the gene matches: 11. Germline lookup yields CDR1 MDHEN and CDR2 SYDVKM. This CDR3 is built from 14 residues. CDR3 DNA sequence: TGTGCCAGCGGGACAGCGTCACGTTGGGAAAAACTGTTTTTT. It specifies CASGTASRWEKLFF.

This clonotype turned up a few times. The J gene is TRBJ2-3, the V gene TRBV7-8; 10 nucleotides agree with TRBD2. The CDR3 has 19 residues. Germline loops: CDR1 SGHVS, CDR2 FQNEAQ. The J segment lost 0 bases and the V segment lost 5 bases, leaving 14 bases of the junction unmatched. The CDR3 sequence is CASSRPRRASGSSTDTQYF. CDR3 in DNA: TGTGCCAGCAGCCGACCCCGGAGGGCTAGCGGGAGTAGCACAGATACGCAGTATTTT.

The chain is built from TRBV6-9 and TRBJ2-2; D may be TRBD1 (6 bases). V lost 4 bases and J 0 bases, leaving 12 bases between the germline ends. Germline CDR1 and CDR2: MNHGY and SVAAGI. There are 16 residues in the CDR3. CDR3 bases: TGTGCCAGCAGTTCTGGGACAACCCCGAACACCGGGGAGCTGTTTTTT. Its translation is CASSSGTTPNTGELFF.